This T cell receptor (beta chain) was identified during a study of cytomegalovirus exposure and HLA in healthy donors. The overall study: From donors who were HLA-typed, an early data release held 80 million to 85 million unique TCRs.

CDR1 is SEHNR and CDR2 is FQNEAQ in the germline V gene (reference sequence). The CDR3 is 13 amino acids. PCR primers comprised 60 Vbeta and 13 Jbeta primers. Profiling relied on immunoSEQ multiplex PCR, and the TCRdb table lists in-frame clones only, not all of them. This sample's table has about 130,000 clones. As to this clone: As yet, its antigen is unknown.

Findings of the study overall: By HLA locus, TCR association rates varied in a later analysis, with DRB1 showing the most and HLA-C the fewest.

This TCR came from a man aged 30 to 39 in good health and CMV-seronegative. Sequenced input: PBMCs. The V gene is TRBV7-9, the J gene TRBJ2-5, with a possible D match to TRBD1 (6 bases). TRBJ2-7 matches the DNA end more closely, so the J call is doubtful. CDR3 region: CASSPGQKYEQYF. The DNA of the CDR3 is TGTGCCAGCAGTCCGGGACAAAAGTACGAGCAGTACTTC.